This note documents a single T cell receptor (beta chain) sequence. Its cognate antigen is unknown. CDR1 is MGHRA and CDR2 is YSYEKL in the germline V gene. This CDR3 spans 16 amino acids. V lost 0 bases and J 6 bases, leaving 17 bases between the germline ends. The data stem from a study of molecular identifiers for immune sequencing clone quantification. Based on a CD8+CD4-CCR7+CD45RA+ profile, naive CD8 T cells were sorted. Points from the study as a whole: Clones with over 20 RNA copies captured over 99% of effector molecules but under 1% of naive ones.

TCRdb passed the PCR reads through MiXCR, listing each CDR3 protein once. There are fewer than 350,000 distinct CDR3 sequences in the sample; roughly a fifth occur only once, and about 0.81% lies in the top ten. Sample: naive CD8+ T cells from blood, with Jurkat cell RNA spiked in. Stated subset: FACS-sorted CD8+CD4-CCR7+CD45RA+ naive T cells. V gene TRBV4-1 combines with J gene TRBJ2-5; D uncertain. The clonotype originates from a human donor in good health. Some libraries in this study had Jurkat cell RNA spiked in. CDR3 DNA sequence: TGCGCCAGCAGCCAAGAAGATCGTGCCGTAAGCCAGACCCAGTACTTC. It codes for CASSQEDRAVSQTQYF.